This entry features one T cell receptor beta chain sequence. The data were obtained in a study of blood T cell repertoires in COVID-19. Looking at the study overall: Sources were T cells, B-cell-depleted T cells, or PBMCs; the material itself was cDNA or gDNA.

Produced via immunoSEQ multiplex PCR; TCRdb's table is partial and in-frame only. The data show over 150,000 clones, with roughly 80% seen just once and 12% held by the top ten. Germline CDR1 and CDR2: MNHEY and SVGAGI. The CDR3 totals 16 residues. Trimming stripped 0 bases from V and 7 bases from J, with 16 bases between. Sequenced sample: peripheral blood. The rearrangement links TRBV6-5 to TRBJ2-1, with D tentatively TRBD1 (5 bases). The clonotype originates from a woman between 50 and 59 years old with acute or convalescent COVID-19. CDR3 residues: CASSYSTVPKGNEQFF. CDR3 in DNA: TGTGCCAGCAGTTACTCGACAGTCCCCAAGGGGAATGAGCAGTTCTTC.